These 19 T cell receptor beta chains came from one sample sequenced in a study of blood T cell repertoires in COVID-19. This table comes from immunoSEQ multiplex PCR, and its TCRdb copy is limited to in-frame clones, with some not included. This sample carries hundreds of thousands of clones, less than 90% of them seen once, and the ten largest clones take 20%. The specimen sequenced was peripheral blood. The source is a man between 25 and 39 years old with active or convalescent COVID-19.

The chain has TRBV15 and TRBJ1-5; 7 bases align to TRBD1. The germline gives CDR1 LNHNV, CDR2 YYDKDF (reference sequence). Trimming at V came to 0 bases and at J to 7 bases, leaving 3 bases not matched to a gene. The CDR3 covers 14 residues. The CDR3 is CATSRETGKQPQHF. Here the CDR3 DNA reads TGTGCCACCAGCAGAGAGACAGGGAAGCAGCCCCAGCATTTT.

The chain employs TRBV5-1 and TRBJ2-3; the D gene is possibly TRBD2 (5 bases). The germline V gene encodes CDR1 SGHRS and CDR2 YFSETQ. The CDR3 totals 15 residues. Trimming cost V 0 bases and J 5 bases, with 13 bases left between them. This CDR3 reads CASSLGEIRGDTQYF. The CDR3 nucleotides are TGCGCCAGCAGCTTGGGAGAGATCCGGGGAGATACGCAGTATTTT.

This chain links TRBV4-1 with TRBJ1-4; a weak D match, TRBD1 (6 bases). Germline CDR1 is MGHRA and CDR2 is YSYEKL. V lost 1 base and J 10 bases, leaving 16 bases between the germline ends. This CDR3 contains 15 residues. The chain's CDR3 is CASSQVGAVLGKLFF. The CDR3 region has the DNA TGCGCCAGCAGCCAAGTGGGGGCGGTGCTTGGAAAACTGTTTTTT.

This chain uses TRBV10-2 with TRBJ2-2; D gene ambiguous. Germline CDR1 WSHSY, CDR2 SAAADI. The CDR3 covers 14 residues. The germline V and J ends were trimmed by 8 bases and 5 bases, with 15 bases remaining between them. The CDR3 loop is CASALSSRTGELFF. CDR3 nucleotides: TGCGCCAGCGCCCTGAGCTCTCGGACCGGGGAGCTGTTTTTT.

The rearrangement links TRBV20-1 to TRBJ2-1, with a tentative D call TRBD1 (6 bases). Per germline, CDR1 DFQATT and CDR2 SNEGSKA (reference sequence). The CDR3 totals 19 residues. V was shortened by 3 bases and J by 3 bases, with 27 bases between the two germline ends. In DNA, the CDR3 is TGCAGTGCTAGTCTCCCTCCCAGCTCCTTACAGGGATACTACAATGAGCAGTTCTTC. This translates into CSASLPPSSLQGYYNEQFF.

The chain is built from TRBV30 and TRBJ2-7, with a possible D match to TRBD1 (5 bases). Germline V gene data show CDR1 as GTSNPN and CDR2 as SVGIG (reference sequence). Trimming shortened V by 3 bases and J by 0 bases, and 12 bases separated the two germline ends. The CDR3 sequence is 14 residues long. This CDR3 is CAWRAQGSSYEQYF. In DNA, the CDR3 is TGTGCCTGGAGGGCCCAGGGTAGCTCCTACGAGCAGTACTTC. The variable domain in full, completed from reference TRBV30 and TRBJ2-7, reads SQTIHQWPATLVQPVGSPLSLECTVEGTSNPNLYWYRQAAGRGLQLLFYSVGIGQISSEVPQNLSASRPQDRQFILSSKKLLLSDSGFYLCAWRAQGSSYEQYFGPGTRLTVT.

This clone has a handful of counts. The V call is TRBV28, the J call TRBJ1-5; 9 positions match TRBD1. Looked up from germline, CDR1 is MDHEN and CDR2 is SYDVKM. The CDR3 loop spans 15 amino acids. After removal of 4 bases from V and 2 bases from J, the junction contained 3 bases not matched to a gene. The CDR3 bases are TGTGCCAGCAGTTCGACAGGGGGTGGCAATCAGCCCCAGCATTTT. It is translated as CASSSTGGGNQPQHF.

This chain joins TRBV30 and TRBJ1-6, with 7 nucleotides matching TRBD1. CDR1 and CDR2 from the germline V gene are GTSNPN and SVGIG (reference sequence). Trimming at V came to 3 bases and at J to 12 bases, leaving 8 bases not matched to a gene. The CDR3 runs to 13 residues. The CDR3 loop is CAWRRRPGGPLHF. The CDR3 DNA reads as TGTGCCTGGAGGCGGCGGCCAGGGGGACCCCTCCACTTT.

The chain uses TRBV18 and TRBJ2-1, with 7 bases lining up with TRBD2. Germline CDR1 KGHSH, CDR2 LQKENI. The CDR3 covers 16 residues. Trimming cost V 3 bases and J 12 bases; bases outside gene matches: 17. CDR3 DNA: TGTGCCAGCTCACCCGATAGCGGGTTTTACCTACGGGGGCAGTTCTTC. It yields the protein CASSPDSGFYLRGQFF.

The J gene is TRBJ1-2, the V gene TRBV19; the D is unclear. CDR1 LNHDA and CDR2 SQIVND come from the germline V gene (reference sequence). V was pared by 6 bases and J by 8 bases, with 16 bases between. CDR3 length: 13 amino acids. This CDR3 reads CASSADGPGGYTF. The CDR3, as DNA: TGTGCCAGTAGCGCGGACGGGCCGGGAGGCTACACCTTC.

V usage is TRBV19 and J usage is TRBJ2-1; TRBD1 might be the D (5 bases). V shed 0 bases and J shed 7 bases, with 13 bases lying between them. Germline V gene lookup returns CDR1 LNHDA and CDR2 SQIVND (reference sequence). CDR3 size: 15 residues. CDR3 nucleotides: TGTGCCAGTAGTATAGAAGGCAGGGTAAGGAATGAGCAGTTCTTC. Its translation is CASSIEGRVRNEQFF. Using reference TRBV19 and TRBJ2-1 for the parts outside the CDR3, the full variable domain is DGGITQSPKYLFRKEGQNVTLSCEQNLNHDAMYWYRQDPGQGLRLIYYSQIVNDFQKGDIAEGYSVSREKKESFPLTVTSAQKNPTAFYLCASSIEGRVRNEQFFGPGTRLTVL.

This chain uses TRBV9 with TRBJ2-2; TRBD2 matches 12 bases. The germline V gene has CDR1 SGDLS and CDR2 YYNGEE. The CDR3 is 17 residues long. V trimming: 3 bases; J trimming: 4 bases; junction bases outside the gene matches: 7. The CDR3 nucleotides are TGTGCCAGCAGCGCAAGACTAGCGGGAGTGGGCACCGGGGAGCTGTTTTTT. Translation: CASSARLAGVGTGELFF.

This clone was recorded only once. V usage is TRBV27 and J usage is TRBJ2-1, with D perhaps matching TRBD1 (7 bases). Germline CDR1 MNHEY, CDR2 SMNVEV (reference sequence). V lost 0 bases and J lost 7, with 16 bases in between. The CDR3 covers 16 residues. CDR3: CASSLSRAAGGNEQFF. As DNA, the CDR3 is TGTGCCAGCAGTTTATCGCGCGCGGCAGGGGGGAATGAGCAGTTCTTC.

This clone was seen only a few times. The chain couples TRBV14 to TRBJ1-2; D gene ambiguous. The CDR3 length is 14 residues. The ends were cut back, 4 bases at V and 8 bases at J, with 17 bases in the middle. Germline-derived CDR1 and CDR2 are SGHDN and FVKESK. The CDR3 is CASSPAGNLHGYTF. CDR3 nucleotide sequence: TGTGCCAGCAGCCCTGCCGGGAATCTTCACGGCTACACCTTC. Full variable domain (rest looked up from reference TRBV14 and TRBJ1-2): EAGVTQFPSHSVIEKGQTVTLRCDPISGHDNLYWYRRVMGKEIKFLLHFVKESKQDESGMPNNRFLAERTGGTYSTLKVQPAELEDSGVYFCASSPAGNLHGYTFGSGTRLTVV.

This sequence joins TRBV18 and TRBJ1-2; the D is unclear. The CDR3 runs 13 residues. Trimming left V 6 bases short and J 5 bases short, with 13 bases between. Germline lookup yields CDR1 KGHSH and CDR2 LQKENI. The DNA for the CDR3 is TGTGCCAGCTCCGACGAGGCCCCTTATGGCTACACCTTC. It encodes CASSDEAPYGYTF. The complete variable domain, with remaining parts taken from reference TRBV18 and TRBJ1-2, reads NAGVMQNPRHLVRRRGQEARLRCSPMKGHSHVYWYRQLPEEGLKFMVYLQKENIIDESGMPKERFSAEFPKEGPSILRIQQVVRGDSAAYFCASSDEAPYGYTFGSGTRLTVV.

V usage is TRBV10-3 and J usage is TRBJ1-5; TRBD1 is a possible D gene (6 bases). The germline V and J ends were trimmed by 5 bases and 2 bases, with 16 bases remaining between them. CDR1 is ENHRY and CDR2 is SYGVKD in the germline V gene. CDR3 length equals 16 residues. CDR3 sequence: CAISRSGARGNQPQHF. In DNA form, the CDR3 reads TGTGCCATCAGTAGGTCAGGGGCTCGGGGCAATCAGCCCCAGCATTTT.

About this clone itself: This probably arose from a read error, given a far larger clone one base away. This sequence joins TRBV3-1 (or the pseudogene TRBV3-2) and TRBJ2-7; D unresolved. The CDR3 length is 12 residues. Germline V gene sequence: CDR1 LGHDT, CDR2 YNNKEL (reference sequence). V was shortened by 0 bases and J by 3 bases, with 3 bases between the two germline ends. As DNA, the CDR3 is TGTGCCAGCAGCCAAGATCGCTACGAGCAGTACTTC. Its protein is CASSQDRYEQYF.

The chain uses TRBV6-5 and TRBJ2-5; 13 bases match TRBD2. V dropped 4 bases and J dropped 5; count of bases not matched to a gene: 7. There are 16 residues in the CDR3. The V gene's germline CDR1 is MNHEY and CDR2 SVGAGI. This CDR3 reads CASSWETSGGIETQYF. In DNA form, the CDR3 reads TGTGCCAGCAGTTGGGAGACTAGCGGGGGGATTGAGACCCAGTACTTC.

This clone was observed a handful of times. The rearrangement links TRBV27 to TRBJ2-1; 7 bases align to TRBD2. This CDR3 is 15 amino acids long. J lost 7 bases, V lost 6 bases, and 12 bases had no gene match. The V gene's germline CDR1 is MNHEY and CDR2 SMNVEV (reference sequence). Written as DNA, the CDR3 is TGTGCCAGCAGCAATCTCGGACTAGGGAGAAATGAGCAGTTCTTC. This translates into CASSNLGLGRNEQFF.